Detailed here is one T cell receptor beta chain. What it binds is not known. TCRdb independently ran MiXCR on the multiplex PCR reads; one entry per CDR3 protein. The table lists 25,000 or so distinct CDR3 sequences, almost 70% of them singletons, with 20% to 30% in the top ten. This specimen belongs to a study of breast tumors, draining lymph nodes, adjacent tissues. General observations from the study: Tumor repertoires ranked between lymph nodes and nontumor tissue in diversity, with V and J gene preferences. Compared with basal-like, luminal-like tumors shared significantly more repertoire with nontumor tissue.

The CDR3 sequence is 15 residues long. Germline CDR1 SGHVS, CDR2 FQNEAQ. V gave up 1 base and J gave up 2 bases, with 9 bases separating them. The sequenced sample consisted of tumor-adjacent breast tissue. The clonotype originates from a female donor with breast cancer. Some clones in this sample may be carry-over from other donors' samples. The chain combines TRBV7-8 with TRBJ2-1; D gene uncertain. The CDR3 sequence is CASSLDRQAYNEQFF. The CDR3 bases are TGTGCCAGCAGCTTAGACCGGCAGGCCTACAATGAGCAGTTCTTC. Using reference TRBV7-8 and TRBJ2-1 for the parts outside the CDR3, the full variable domain is GAGVSQSPRYKVAKRGQDVALRCDPISGHVSLFWYQQALGQGPEFLTYFQNEAQLDKSGLPSDRFFAERPEGSVSTLKIQRTQQEDSAVYLCASSLDRQAYNEQFFGPGTRLTVL.